This T cell receptor (beta chain) appears in the sequencing data of a study of vaccination and CD4 T cells after COVID-19. The CDR3 spans 13 residues. Trimming removed 5 bases at V and 3 bases at J, with 9 bases between. CDR1 and CDR2 (germline): SGHTA, FQGNSA. Turning to this clonotype: Its antigen is not known.

This sample's time point: late sampling 161 to 241 days after vaccination in a few convalescent patients. Treatment indicated: 10-day PBMC culture with coronavirus spike peptide pools or control peptides (ViraFEST assay). PBMCs, plated at roughly 2 million per well, were grown in the presence of about 9.5 IU/ml IL-2 and roughly 9.6 ug/ml peptide pools. These CD4+ T cells came from roughly nine-day cultures by negative selection. Once obtained from cultured CD4+ T cells, the DNA was sequenced using the Oncomine TCR Beta short-read assay. Genomic DNA from cultured CD4+ T cells was extracted. TCRdb re-called the PCR reads with MiXCR, one entry per CDR3 protein. The sample consists of about 20,000 distinct CDR3 sequences, approximately 33% of them appearing once. Broader study findings: SARS-CoV-2-reactive clonotypes rose nonsignificantly, with the median going from approximately 21 to 40.

The rearrangement links TRBV7-2 to TRBJ2-3; no definite D call. This TCR derives from a human donor who had recovered from COVID-19. Sequencing was performed on CD4+ T cells from blood, cultured in vitro, taken about 7 months after SARS-CoV-2 vaccination. The CDR3 DNA follows: TGTGCCAGCAGCGTTCAGACAACAGATACGCAGTATTTT. It codes for CASSVQTTDTQYF.